The clone carrying this T cell receptor (beta chain) was found once. What it recognizes is unknown. This specimen comes from a study of vaccination and CD4 T cells after COVID-19. About the study: Nasal swab PCR had shown SARS-CoV-2 positivity in the convalescent patients (roughly 10 mild cases, one severe case). Drawing of post-COVID samples took place a median around 100 days after diagnosis (range 35 to 161). The interval from dose two to post-vaccine sampling had a median of roughly 72 days, and it ranged from 14 to 241.

Researchers used the Oncomine TCR Beta short-read assay to sequence DNA from cultured CD4+ T cells. TCRdb passed the PCR reads through MiXCR, listing each CDR3 protein once. The sample holds approximately 15,000 distinct CDR3 sequences, around half seen once. Stated treatment: approximately nine-day PBMC culture with coronavirus spike peptide pools or control peptides (ViraFEST assay). The germline V gene encodes CDR1 DFQATT and CDR2 SNEGSKA (reference sequence). The CDR3 is 16 residues long. Trimming left V 4 bases short and J 2 bases short, with 19 bases between. The clonotype comes from a human donor who had recovered from COVID-19. The V and J genes are TRBV20-1 and TRBJ2-3; D perhaps matches TRBD2 (6 bases). Sample: CD4+ T cells from blood, cultured in vitro, taken before SARS-CoV-2 vaccination. This CDR3 is CSANLISGSPTDTQYF. CDR3 DNA: TGCAGTGCTAACCTAATTTCCGGGAGCCCCACAGATACGCAGTATTTT.